These T cell receptor beta chains were read from a single sample in a study of shared clonotypes between healthy human individuals. Using immunoSEQ multiplex PCR, the repertoire was profiled, and TCRdb retains in-frame clones only, with some absent. The data show about 1 million clones, with under 80% seen just once and approximately 1.5% held by the top ten. The sequenced sample was memory CD4+ T cells sorted from blood. These TCRs come from a man aged 18-30 years in good health. The CDR3 runs from the conserved cysteine through the conserved F or W. Each record gives: V gene, D gene, clone size, CDR3 protein. D genes are given only for firm matches. Clone size appears in some rows only: once, few, many, or a class for an expanded clone.

TRBV7-3	.	few	CASSLQGGQETQYF
TRBV7-8	.	.	CASSLRDEQYF
TRBV1	.	once	CTSSPYLAGWSDTQYF
TRBV7-2	TRBD2	.	CASSHPPGLASADTQYF
TRBV5-1	TRBD1	once	CASSLGTGGSYNEQFF
TRBV19	TRBD1	.	CASSGTGGRQPQHF
TRBV28	.	few	CASSYAASHLLGRAFF
TRBV5-1	.	once	CASMMAETQYF
TRBV7-8	.	.	CASSWGSTSYSNQPQHF
TRBV9	.	.	CASSVTGQAGNTIYF
TRBV14	TRBD1	.	CASSQGTGGQDTQYF
TRBV18	.	.	CASSPKGNEQYF
TRBV5-1	.	.	CASSLQVPTEAFF
TRBV20-1	.	.	CSAKRVYEQYF
TRBV30	TRBD1	.	CAWSTGTVYQPQHF
TRBV10-3	.	.	CAISESRGEGGYTF
TRBV6-6	TRBD2	.	CASSPSSGGAVRQFF
TRBV5-6	TRBD1	.	CASSSKMDRDGNTIYF
TRBV7-2	.	few	CASTGRTEAFF
TRBV5-4	TRBD2	once	CASSPAPSGRAHEQYF
TRBV6-5	TRBD1	once	CASSYGDRGRIYEQYF
TRBV28	TRBD1	.	CASTVGQGYNEQFF
TRBV5-1	.	.	CASSLTGDLYGYTF
TRBV5-6	.	.	CASSTTPRNEQYF
TRBV19	TRBD1	.	CASRKGQGHENIQYF
TRBV7-8	.	.	CASSTFRDTYEQYF
TRBV7-7	TRBD2	.	CASSRGLAGAGEETQYF
TRBV30	TRBD1	.	CAWSEGQNVLPLHF
TRBV30	.	.	CAWSLGAGRPYEQYF
TRBV6-1	.	.	CASSEDRPLHF
TRBV7-2	.	.	CASSLRVLNTGELFF
TRBV25-1	.	.	CASSQDHILGQNYGYTF
TRBV15	TRBD1	.	CATSREDRGNQPQHF
TRBV18	.	.	CASSPPTLAKAFF
TRBV10-3	TRBD2	.	CAISGGLAGYNEQFF
TRBV27	.	.	CASSERGSTEAFF
TRBV30	.	.	CATGHSSGNTIYF
TRBV7-3	.	.	CASSFGGAGRKTQYF
TRBV9	.	.	CASSPGLFSYEQYF
TRBV5-5	TRBD1	.	CASSLGTGPQHF
TRBV5-4	TRBD2	.	CASSFKTSGSRDTQYF